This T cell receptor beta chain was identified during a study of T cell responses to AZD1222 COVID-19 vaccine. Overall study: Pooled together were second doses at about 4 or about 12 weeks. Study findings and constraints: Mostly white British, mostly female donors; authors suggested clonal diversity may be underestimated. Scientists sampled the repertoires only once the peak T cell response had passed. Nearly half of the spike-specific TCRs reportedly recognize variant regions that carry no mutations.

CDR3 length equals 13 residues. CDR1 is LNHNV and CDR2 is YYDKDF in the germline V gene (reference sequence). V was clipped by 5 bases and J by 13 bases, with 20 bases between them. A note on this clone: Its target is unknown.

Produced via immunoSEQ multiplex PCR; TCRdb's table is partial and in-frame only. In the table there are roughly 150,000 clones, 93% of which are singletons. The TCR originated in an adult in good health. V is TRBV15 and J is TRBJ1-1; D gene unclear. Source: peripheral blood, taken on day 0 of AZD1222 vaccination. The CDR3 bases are TGTGCCACCAGCCCCCGGGATTTTGGTGAGAGTTTCTTT. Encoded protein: CATSPRDFGESFF.